These 32 T cell receptor beta chains came from one sample sequenced in a study of blood T cell repertoires in COVID-19. Libraries were prepared by immunoSEQ multiplex PCR; TCRdb keeps only in-frame clonotypes and omits some of them. The sample consists of roughly 350,000 clones, 88% of them appearing once. What was sequenced was peripheral blood. The receptors were sampled from a woman aged 70-85 years with COVID-19, enrolled during active disease.

V and J are TRBV28 and TRBJ1-6; a weak D match, TRBD1 (6 bases). V dropped 3 bases and J dropped 16 bases, with 16 bases sitting between them. CDR1 is MDHEN, CDR2 SYDVKM, per germline. The CDR3 length is 13 residues. The CDR3 loop is CASSFLQGGVLHF. The CDR3 region has the DNA TGTGCCAGCAGTTTCCTACAGGGTGGGGTACTCCACTTT.

The chain recombines TRBV9 with TRBJ1-1; D is possibly TRBD1 (5 bases). V was trimmed by 0 bases and J by 3 bases, leaving 9 bases between them. Germline-derived CDR1 and CDR2 are SGDLS and YYNGEE. The CDR3 covers 14 residues. DNA for the CDR3: TGTGCCAGCAGCGTAGCTGGGGACTACACTGAAGCTTTCTTT. It specifies CASSVAGDYTEAFF.

The chain recombines TRBV27 with TRBJ1-1; D remains unclear. This CDR3 comprises 13 residues. V lost 3 bases and J lost 1, with 6 bases in between. The germline V gene encodes CDR1 MNHEY and CDR2 SMNVEV (reference sequence). CDR3 sequence: CASSFTWNTEAFF. The DNA for the CDR3 is TGTGCCAGCAGTTTTACTTGGAACACTGAAGCTTTCTTT.

In its sample, this clone was seen once. This chain joins TRBV2 and TRBJ2-7; TRBD1 matches 8 bases. Germline loops: CDR1 SNHLY, CDR2 FYNNEI. V dropped 6 bases and J dropped 2; count of bases not matched to a gene: 3. The CDR3 totals 13 residues. The CDR3 reads CASRGDRTYEQYF. CDR3 nucleotide sequence: TGTGCCAGCAGAGGGGACAGGACCTACGAGCAGTACTTC.

V usage is TRBV29-1 and J usage is TRBJ1-2, with 10 bases that match TRBD1. The CDR3 spans 13 residues. The germline V gene encodes CDR1 SQVTM and CDR2 ANQGSEA. The J segment lost 4 bases and the V segment lost 5 bases, leaving 4 bases of the junction unmatched. In DNA, the CDR3 is TGCAGCGTTCCGGGACAGGGGACCTATGGCTACACCTTC. Encoded protein: CSVPGQGTYGYTF.

The chain employs TRBV30 and TRBJ1-4, with D unclear. This CDR3 is 11 amino acids long. V gave up 0 bases and J gave up 10 bases, with 6 bases separating them. CDR1 and CDR2 (germline): GTSNPN, SVGIG (reference sequence). CDR3 bases: TGTGCCTGGAGTGTATCAGTAAAACTGTTTTTT. It encodes CAWSVSVKLFF.

CDR3 loop: CASSFPRQGGTGELFF. CDR3 DNA: TGTGCCAGCAGTTTCCCCCGACAGGGCGGCACCGGGGAGCTGTTTTTT. The chain is built from TRBV27 and TRBJ2-2, with 7 bases matching TRBD1. CDR3 length: 16 amino acids. Trimming at V came to 3 bases and at J to 4 bases, leaving 8 bases not matched to a gene. In germline, CDR1 is MNHEY, CDR2 SMNVEV (reference sequence).

V is TRBV24-1 and J is TRBJ2-2, with 11 positions matching TRBD1. The CDR3 extends over 17 amino acids. Germline-derived CDR1 and CDR2 are KGHDR and SFDVKD. Trimming removed 0 bases from V and 7 bases from J; junction bases left unmatched: 6. The CDR3 loop is CATSDLADRGLNGELFF. For the CDR3, the DNA is TGTGCCACCAGTGATTTGGCGGACAGGGGGCTCAACGGGGAGCTGTTTTTT.

This clone was picked up one time. The chain carries TRBV2 and TRBJ1-4, with D unclear. CDR3 size: 15 residues. Germline loops: CDR1 SNHLY, CDR2 FYNNEI. V gave up 2 bases and J gave up 8 bases, with 15 bases separating them. This CDR3 is CASSEIPGNEEKLFF. In DNA, the CDR3 is TGTGCCAGCAGTGAAATTCCGGGGAATGAGGAAAAACTGTTTTTT.

The chain employs TRBV27 and TRBJ2-1; no definite D call. The CDR3 has 13 residues. Germline V gene data show CDR1 as MNHEY and CDR2 as SMNVEV (reference sequence). Trimming removed 4 bases from V and 6 bases from J, with 10 bases in between. The CDR3 DNA sequence: TGTGCCAGCAGTTACCAACCGGGCAATGAGCAGTTCTTC. This sequence encodes CASSYQPGNEQFF.

In this sample, this clone turned up once. This chain links TRBV27 with TRBJ2-7; weak D call: TRBD2 (5 bases). The ends were cut back, 7 bases at V and 0 bases at J, with 13 bases in the middle. Germline lookup yields CDR1 MNHEY and CDR2 SMNVEV (reference sequence). CDR3 size: 14 residues. The CDR3 sequence: CASTSTGDSYEQYF. The CDR3 region has the DNA TGTGCCAGCACTTCTACCGGGGACTCCTACGAGCAGTACTTC.

The CDR3 is CASIKMGGRTEAFF. The CDR3 region has the DNA TGTGCCAGCATCAAAATGGGGGGGCGCACTGAAGCTTTCTTT. The gene calls are TRBV28 and TRBJ1-1; D perhaps matches TRBD1 (6 bases). The CDR3 covers 14 residues. The ends were cut back, 7 bases at V and 4 bases at J, with 16 bases in the middle. Germline V CDR1 and CDR2: MDHEN, SYDVKM. The variable domain in full, with the rest retrieved from reference TRBV28 and TRBJ1-1, is DVKVTQSSRYLVKRTGEKVFLECVQDMDHENMFWYRQDPGLGLRLIYFSYDVKMKEKGDIPEGYSVSREKKERFSLILESASTNQTSMYLCASIKMGGRTEAFFGQGTRLTVV.

J is TRBJ2-2 and V is TRBV4-2; TRBD1 is a possible D gene (6 bases). The V end lost 3 bases, the J end lost 5 bases, and 13 bases lay between the germline ends. The CDR3 consists of 15 residues. Looked up from germline, CDR1 is LGHNA and CDR2 is YNFKEQ. For the CDR3, the DNA is TGTGCCAGCAGCCAGGTACAGGGTTGGACCGGGGAGCTGTTTTTT. Amino acids: CASSQVQGWTGELFF.

V and J are TRBV7-2 and TRBJ2-2; D is possibly TRBD2 (6 bases). Germline CDR1 reads SGHTA; CDR2 reads FQGNSA. This CDR3 is built from 14 residues. The germline V and J ends were trimmed by 4 bases and 4 bases, with 10 bases remaining between them. CDR3 coding DNA: TGTGCCAGCAGCTCGTTCGGGAGCACCGGGGAGCTGTTTTTT. Protein product: CASSSFGSTGELFF.

This chain uses TRBV29-1 with TRBJ2-5; D not certain. Looked up from germline, CDR1 is SQVTM and CDR2 is ANQGSEA. This CDR3 spans 13 amino acids. V was shortened by 2 bases and J by 5 bases, with 12 bases between the two germline ends. The CDR3 region has the DNA TGCAGCGTTGAAAGTGTCAGTCAGGAGACCCAGTACTTC. Translating gives CSVESVSQETQYF.

The chain is built from TRBV24-1 and TRBJ1-3, with TRBD1 as a possible D gene (6 bases). The germline V gene has CDR1 KGHDR and CDR2 SFDVKD. This CDR3 spans 14 amino acids. The V and J ends lost 8 bases and 0 bases respectively, with 10 bases between them. CDR3 nucleotides: TGTGCCACCATGGACAGTCGCTCTGGAAACACCATATATTTT. Translated: CATMDSRSGNTIYF.

The chain uses TRBV28 and TRBJ2-7; D may be TRBD1 (7 bases). The germline V gene encodes CDR1 MDHEN and CDR2 SYDVKM. V was cut by 2 bases and J by 7 bases, with 15 bases left in between. The CDR3 is made up of 14 amino acids. CDR3: CASSLGGGTIEQYF. CDR3 sequence (DNA): TGTGCCAGCAGTTTAGGAGGGGGCACGATAGAGCAGTACTTC.

The V and J genes are TRBV27 and TRBJ1-4; D is perhaps TRBD1 (5 bases). Trimming took off 1 base at V and 5 bases at J, with 11 bases between the two ends. The germline CDR1 and CDR2 sequences are MNHEY and SMNVEV (reference sequence). This CDR3 contains 15 residues. Here the CDR3 reads CASSLWQGGNEKLFF. The CDR3 DNA reads as TGTGCCAGCAGTTTATGGCAGGGAGGGAATGAAAAACTGTTTTTT.

The gene calls are TRBV12-3 or TRBV12-4 and TRBJ1-1; no firm D call. With 4 bases removed from V and 1 base from J, the gap between germline ends came to 7 bases. CDR3 length equals 13 residues. The CDR3 nucleotides are TGTGCCAGCAGTTACCTAGAGAACACTGAAGCTTTCTTT. Amino acids: CASSYLENTEAFF.

V is TRBV2 and J is TRBJ1-1, with D possibly being TRBD1 (5 bases). CDR3 length: 13 amino acids. CDR1 is SNHLY and CDR2 is FYNNEI in the germline V gene. Trimming removed 4 bases from V and 3 bases from J, with 9 bases in between. The CDR3 is CASSVGLHTEAFF. The CDR3 nucleotides read TGTGCCAGCAGTGTGGGACTGCACACTGAAGCTTTCTTT.

The genes are TRBV2 and TRBJ2-2; weak D call: TRBD2 (5 bases). CDR1 is SNHLY and CDR2 is FYNNEI in the germline V gene. The CDR3 runs 14 residues. V was pared by 4 bases and J by 3 bases, with 9 bases between. The CDR3: CASSVLGDTGELFF. CDR3 in DNA: TGTGCCAGCAGTGTTTTGGGAGACACCGGGGAGCTGTTTTTT. The full variable domain, rest sourced from reference TRBV2 and TRBJ2-2, is EPEVTQTPSHQVTQMGQEVILRCVPISNHLYFYWYRQILGQKVEFLVSFYNNEISEKSEIFDDQFSVERPDGSNFTLKIRSTKLEDSAMYFCASSVLGDTGELFFGEGSRLTVL.

The chain employs TRBV6-6 and TRBJ2-5; maybe TRBD1 (6 bases). The V end lost 0 bases, the J end lost 4 bases, and 12 bases lay between the germline ends. In germline, CDR1 is MNHNY, CDR2 SVGAGI (reference sequence). The length of the CDR3 is 15 residues. CDR3 sequence (DNA): TGTGCCAGCAGTTACTCAAGACAGGTCCGAGAGACCCAGTACTTC. The encoded protein is CASSYSRQVRETQYF.

V gene TRBV9 combines with J gene TRBJ1-3, with a tentative D call TRBD1 (6 bases). CDR1 is SGDLS, CDR2 YYNGEE, per germline. This CDR3 has 15 amino acids. Trimming stripped 4 bases from V and 0 bases from J, with 11 bases between. The CDR3 is CASSPRTDSGNTIYF. CDR3 DNA sequence: TGTGCCAGCAGCCCAAGGACAGACTCTGGAAACACCATATATTTT. The whole variable domain, filled in from reference TRBV9 and TRBJ1-3, reads DSGVTQTPKHLITATGQRVTLRCSPRSGDLSVYWYQQSLDQGLQFLIQYYNGEERAKGNILERFSAQQFPDLHSELNLSSLELGDSALYFCASSPRTDSGNTIYFGEGSWLTVV.

V gene TRBV30 combines with J gene TRBJ1-6; D gene ambiguous. Germline V lookup: CDR1 GTSNPN, CDR2 SVGIG (reference sequence). CDR3 length: 14 amino acids. The germline V and J ends were trimmed by 0 bases and 6 bases, with 9 bases remaining between them. The CDR3 here is CAWSVTTANSPLHF. The CDR3 DNA reads as TGTGCCTGGAGTGTAACAACCGCTAATTCACCCCTCCACTTT.

V usage is TRBV6-5 and J usage is TRBJ1-5, with D uncertain. Trimming removed 8 bases from V and 3 bases from J, with 11 bases in between. The CDR3 runs 13 residues. Germline V CDR1 and CDR2: MNHEY, SVGAGI. The CDR3 loop reads CASASVSNQPQHF. The CDR3 bases are TGTGCCAGCGCTAGCGTATCCAATCAGCCCCAGCATTTT.

The rearrangement joins TRBV6-2 or TRBV6-3 to TRBJ2-7; 7 bases are a match to TRBD1. The trim removed 2 bases at V and 2 bases at J, leaving 6 bases unmatched. CDR1 is MNHEY, CDR2 SVGEGT, per germline. The CDR3 runs 15 residues. CDR3 nucleotide sequence: TGTGCCAGCAGTTACCCGGGTCAGGGGGCCTACGAGCAGTACTTC. Encoded protein: CASSYPGQGAYEQYF.

The chain joins TRBV19 to TRBJ2-2; weak D call: TRBD1 (6 bases). Germline loops: CDR1 LNHDA, CDR2 SQIVND (reference sequence). Trimming removed 4 bases at V and 1 base at J, with 25 bases between. This CDR3 is built from 20 residues. This chain's CDR3 is CASSTPSGGTGYWNTGELFF. The CDR3 coding sequence is TGTGCCAGTAGTACCCCGAGTGGGGGTACAGGGTACTGGAACACCGGGGAGCTGTTTTTT.

V gene TRBV7-3 combines with J gene TRBJ2-3; no definite D call. This CDR3 region has 13 residues. Trimming cost V 2 bases and J 3 bases, with 6 bases left between them. The germline gives CDR1 SGHTA, CDR2 FQGTGA. The CDR3 coding sequence is TGTGCCAGCAGCTTATACCTAACAGATACGCAGTATTTT. Protein: CASSLYLTDTQYF.

With respect to this clone: At one end, the junction sequence differs from germline, possibly due to a read error. V gene TRBV7-8 combines with J gene TRBJ2-3, with 7 bases that match TRBD1. Germline lookup yields CDR1 SGHVS and CDR2 FQNEAQ. The CDR3 runs 12 residues. CDR3 coding DNA: TGTGCCAGCAGCCGGGGACAGAATACCCAGTATTTT. Its translation: CASSRGQNTQYF.

The V gene is TRBV5-1, the J gene TRBJ2-1; 7 positions match TRBD1. This CDR3 region has 14 residues. In germline, CDR1 is SGHRS, CDR2 YFSETQ. Unmatched junction bases numbered 4, after V lost 0 bases and J lost 7 bases. The CDR3 region is CASSLGGQDNEQFF. CDR3 nucleotides: TGCGCCAGCAGCTTGGGTGGACAGGATAATGAGCAGTTCTTC.

J is TRBJ2-7 and V is TRBV6-6; 12 bases match TRBD2. Unmatched junction bases numbered 3, after V lost 6 bases and J lost 0 bases. Germline V gene sequence: CDR1 MNHNY, CDR2 SVGAGI (reference sequence). The length of the CDR3 is 15 residues. In DNA, the CDR3 is TGTGCCAGCAGAGCTAGCGGGGGGGGCTCCTACGAGCAGTACTTC. This sequence encodes CASRASGGGSYEQYF.

V and J are TRBV5-6 and TRBJ1-1; 9 bases are a match to TRBD1. CDR1 is SGHDT and CDR2 is YYEEEE in the germline V gene. This CDR3 has 15 amino acids. V dropped 7 bases and J dropped 1; count of bases not matched to a gene: 8. The CDR3 sequence: CASYLRTGENTEAFF. In nucleotides, the CDR3 is TGTGCCAGCTATTTAAGGACAGGGGAGAACACTGAAGCTTTCTTT.